This T cell receptor beta chain derives from a study of kidney transplant recipient with SARS-CoV-2 infection. Comment on this clonotype: A much larger clonotype is one base distant, so this may be a read error.

TCRdb used MiXCR to reprocess the reads, holding one entry per CDR3 protein. The sample holds fewer than 250,000 distinct CDR3 sequences, around 26% seen once. The TCR sequence derives from a young adult male patient who had COVID-19 and was a kidney transplant recipient. Some T cells may have originated in the graft donor. The material was a blood sample, obtained at baseline and between days 110 and 120 from a kidney transplant recipient.

In DNA form, the CDR3 reads TGTGCAAGTCGCTTAGTGTACCGGGACAAGGGGAATCAGCCCCAGCATTTT. Translation: CASRLVYRDKGNQPQHF. The chain recombines TRBV12-2 with TRBJ1-5; TRBD1, the table's D call, was not compared with the DNA. TRBV12-2 is marked as a pseudogene. CDR3 length equals 17 residues.